Sequencing of this T cell receptor beta chain was carried out in a study of beta chain features in type 1 diabetes. General study findings and limits: For patients, the naive, central memory and Treg TCRB repertoires appeared more alike than for healthy donors. Shorter templates might be favored by PCR, equally in patients and controls.

Germline lookup yields CDR1 SGHDN and CDR2 FVKESK. The V end lost 0 bases, the J end lost 3 bases, and 5 bases lay between the germline ends. The CDR3 length is 13 residues. Reverse transcribing all isolated RNA meant expressed TCRB transcripts were sequenced. It was found that naive, central memory and regulatory T cell samples averaged around 3.5 million reads. The assay was immunoSEQ multiplex PCR, and TCRdb's table has in-frame clones only and misses some. There are roughly 450,000 clones in the sample; about 14% occur only once, and less than 0.04% lies in the top ten. On this clone: The antigen is undetermined.

The gene calls are TRBV14 and TRBJ1-1; D unclear. The source is a young man in good health. The sequencing sample was made of naive CD4+ T cells from blood. The CDR3, as DNA: TGTGCCAGCAGCCAAGATCTCGACACTGAAGCTTTCTTT. Translated, it gives CASSQDLDTEAFF.